The source of this T cell receptor beta chain is a study of T cells in localized non-small cell lung cancer. TCRdb's copy holds only in-frame clones and misses some; the assay was immunoSEQ multiplex PCR. The sample lists tens of thousands of clones, roughly 90% occurring once. With V trimmed by 5 bases and J by 4 bases, 9 bases remained unmatched. This CDR3 is 16 amino acids long. Germline V lookup: CDR1 LNHDA, CDR2 SQIVND (reference sequence). The gene calls are TRBV19 and TRBJ2-3, with TRBD1 matching 10 bases. Sequenced here: peripheral blood, sampled before any cancer treatment. The clonotype originates from an older female donor with stage I lung adenocarcinoma. The CDR3 here is CASSRRTGGGADTQYF. CDR3 bases: TGTGCCAGTAGTCGGCGGACAGGGGGGGGTGCAGATACGCAGTATTTT.